The rows below give T cell receptor beta chains drawn from one sample of a study of T-cell memory formation after mild COVID-19. TCRdb recomputed calls from the 5' RACE reads with MiXCR, one row per CDR3 protein. Among approximately 150,000 distinct CDR3 sequences, 6% were seen once, and the ten largest hold 2% to 2.5%. The sample was PBMCs or a T cell subset sorted from them (not recorded which). These receptors were collected from an adult woman who had mild COVID-19 (a few samples of this study predate the infection). Cell type and time point are not known. Each CDR3 is given with its conserved first and last residue. The D gene is left open where the match is weak. Clone sizes are given selectively: once, few, many, or a class where the clone is expanded.

V	D	size	J	length	DNA	CDR3
TRBV29-1	-	-	TRBJ2-1	11	TGCAGCGGTGGCTCGGGGAATGAGCAGTTCTTC	CSGGSGNEQFF
TRBV9	-	-	TRBJ2-2	15	TGTGCCAGCAGTCTGGAGGGCCGAGGCACCGGGGAGCTGTTTTTT	CASSLEGRGTGELFF
TRBV12-3/TRBV12-4	-	many	TRBJ2-3	16	TGTGCCAGCAGAACTGCCCCGGAGTTTAAGTCAGATACGCAGTATTTT	CASRTAPEFKSDTQYF
TRBV4-3	-	-	TRBJ2-5	13	TGCGCCAGCAACCAACCTCGTCGAGAGACCCAGTACTTC	CASNQPRRETQYF
TRBV7-9	-	many	TRBJ2-1	14	TGTGCCAGCAGCTTCCGCTACTCCTACAATGAGCAGTTCTTC	CASSFRYSYNEQFF
TRBV20-1	TRBD2	many	TRBJ2-3	14	TGCAGTGCTAGGACTAGCGGGGTCACAGATACGCAGTATTTT	CSARTSGVTDTQYF
TRBV9	-	-	TRBJ1-6	14	TGTGCCAGCAGCGTCCAGCAGTATAATTCACCCCTCCACTTT	CASSVQQYNSPLHF
TRBV5-1	TRBD1	-	TRBJ2-2	15	TGCGCCAGCAGCCGAGGGACAGGGGACACCGTGGAGCTGTTTTTT	CASSRGTGDTVELFF
TRBV11-1	-	-	TRBJ2-1	13	TGTGCCAGCAGCTTAGTGGGAACCCACGAGCAGTTCTTC	CASSLVGTHEQFF
TRBV7-2	TRBD2	few	TRBJ2-5	14	TGTGCCAGCAGCTCAGCGGGAGGTGCGGAGACCCAGTACTTC	CASSSAGGAETQYF
TRBV20-1	TRBD1	many	TRBJ1-2	14	TGCAGTGCCCAACCCGCGGACAGGGGGGGTGGCTACACCTTC	CSAQPADRGGGYTF
TRBV4-1	TRBD1	many	TRBJ2-4	16	TGCGCCAGCAGCCAAGCCAACAGGGGGACCAAAAACATTCAGTACTTC	CASSQANRGTKNIQYF
TRBV20-1	-	many	TRBJ2-3	15	TGCAGTGCTCACCGACATAGCGGCAGCACAGATACGCAGTATTTT	CSAHRHSGSTDTQYF
TRBV14	-	few	TRBJ1-5	17	TGTGCCAGCAGCCTTTCGCCTCAGGGGCCCCGGGGTCAGCCCCAGCATTTT	CASSLSPQGPRGQPQHF
TRBV7-2	TRBD1	many	TRBJ1-2	13	TGTGCCAGCAGTTCGGGACAGGGGTATGGCTACACCTTC	CASSSGQGYGYTF
TRBV12-3/TRBV12-4	-	many	TRBJ1-1	15	TGTGCCAGCAATCTTCGACAGGAAAAGAAGGGGGAAGCTTTCTTT	CASNLRQEKKGEAFF
TRBV5-5	TRBD1	-	TRBJ1-5	14	TGTGCCAGCAGCTTACAGGGGTTCAATCAGCCCCAGCATTTT	CASSLQGFNQPQHF
TRBV20-1	-	-	TRBJ2-1	15	TGCAGTGCCCGAGACTCAGGGGCCCGAGGCAATGAGCAGTTCTTC	CSARDSGARGNEQFF
TRBV29-1	-	-	TRBJ2-6	11	TGCAGCGTTCCTTGGGCCAACGTCCTGACTTTC	CSVPWANVLTF
TRBV9	TRBD2	-	TRBJ2-7	16	TGTGCCAGCAGCGTAGGCAGCGGGACCTTCGACTACGAGCAGTACTTC	CASSVGSGTFDYEQYF
TRBV15	-	-	TRBJ1-2	15	TGTGCCACCAGCAGACCCTATCAGGGAAACTATGGCTACACCTTC	CATSRPYQGNYGYTF
TRBV5-1	-	few	TRBJ2-5	14	TGCGCCAGCAGCTTGGCGTGGGGGCAGGAGACCCAGTACTTC	CASSLAWGQETQYF
TRBV6-2/TRBV6-3	-	many	TRBJ1-1	16	TGTGCCAGCAGTTACCCCTCGGGACAAAGTAAAGCTGAAGCTTTCTTT	CASSYPSGQSKAEAFF
TRBV6-6	-	few	TRBJ2-3	16	TGTGCCAGCAGACCCCCCTCCGCGGGAAGCACAGATACGCAGTATTTT	CASRPPSAGSTDTQYF
TRBV2	TRBD1	-	TRBJ2-7	13	TGTGCCAGCAAGGACAGGGGGACCTACGAGCAGTACTTC	CASKDRGTYEQYF
TRBV6-5	TRBD1	few	TRBJ1-1	10	TGTGCCAGCGGACAGGGAGAAGCTTTCTTT	CASGQGEAFF
TRBV15	-	few	TRBJ1-3	14	TGTGCCACCAGCAGAGGCAGCTCTGGAAACACCATATATTTT	CATSRGSSGNTIYF
TRBV3-1	-	few	TRBJ1-5	14	TGTGCCAGCAGCCAAGCAAGTAGCAATCAGCCCCAGCATTTT	CASSQASSNQPQHF